A selection of T cell receptor beta chains follows, all from one sample in a study of blood T cell repertoires in COVID-19. Profiled with immunoSEQ multiplex PCR; TCRdb holds only in-frame clones, not every one. Of tens of thousands of clones in the sample, over 70% were seen once. Sequencing was carried out using peripheral blood. The origin of the receptors is a woman in her 40s with acute or convalescent COVID-19. The CDR3 runs from the conserved cysteine through the conserved F or W. The D gene is left open where the match is weak. Clone size appears in some rows only: once, few, many, or a class for an expanded clone.

D: -
J: TRBJ1-2
size: -
V: TRBV30
CDR3: CAWSPTGVGGGYTF
DNA: TGTGCCTGGAGCCCAACCGGGGTCGGCGGAGGCTACACCTTC

D: TRBD1
J: TRBJ1-3
size: -
V: TRBV9
CDR3: CASSVATGTGTSGNTIYF
DNA: TGTGCCAGCAGCGTAGCTACTGGGACAGGGACATCTGGAAACACCATATATTTT

D: TRBD1
J: TRBJ1-6
size: -
V: TRBV10-3
CDR3: CAISETTGEVSPLHF
DNA: TGTGCCATCAGTGAGACGACAGGGGAGGTTTCACCCCTCCACTTT

D: TRBD2
J: TRBJ2-7
size: -
V: TRBV5-1
CDR3: CASSLGRLAGVNYEQYF
DNA: TGCGCCAGCAGCTTGGGACGTCTAGCGGGGGTAAACTACGAGCAGTACTTC

D: -
J: TRBJ2-2
size: -
V: TRBV7-9
CDR3: CASSLTRGMRTGELFF
DNA: TGTGCCAGCAGCCTTACCAGGGGAATGAGGACCGGGGAGCTGTTTTTT

D: TRBD1
J: TRBJ2-5
size: -
V: TRBV12-5
CDR3: CASGSYPGQGRETQYF
DNA: TGTGCTAGTGGTTCCTACCCGGGACAGGGTAGGGAGACCCAGTACTTC

D: -
J: TRBJ2-1
size: -
V: TRBV6-1
CDR3: CASSEALPGSEQFF
DNA: TGTGCCAGCAGTGAAGCGCTCCCGGGGAGTGAGCAGTTCTTC

D: TRBD1
J: TRBJ1-2
size: -
V: TRBV24-1
CDR3: CATSDPHRTGGDYGYTF
DNA: TGTGCCACCAGTGATCCCCACCGGACAGGGGGCGACTATGGCTACACCTTC

D: TRBD1
J: TRBJ1-1
size: -
V: TRBV29-1
CDR3: CSVEGTGGIRGSEAFF
DNA: TGCAGCGTTGAAGGGACAGGGGGAATTCGGGGTTCCGAAGCTTTCTTT

D: -
J: TRBJ1-2
size: -
V: TRBV28
CDR3: CASRAVGLGRGPNYGYTF
DNA: TGTGCCAGCAGGGCGGTAGGGTTGGGCAGGGGTCCTAACTATGGCTACACCTTC

D: TRBD2
J: TRBJ2-1
size: -
V: TRBV6-5
CDR3: CASSYGTSGYEQFF
DNA: TGTGCCAGCAGTTACGGGACTAGCGGATATGAGCAGTTCTTC

D: TRBD2
J: TRBJ2-1
size: -
V: TRBV11-2
CDR3: CASSSGPGLAGHNEQFF
DNA: TGTGCCAGCAGCTCCGGACCGGGACTAGCGGGACACAATGAGCAGTTCTTC

D: -
J: TRBJ1-2
size: -
V: TRBV7-9
CDR3: CASSLSPMGAIYGYTF
DNA: TGTGCCAGCAGCTTAAGCCCCATGGGGGCTATCTATGGCTACACCTTC

D: TRBD1
J: TRBJ1-4
size: -
V: TRBV30
CDR3: CAWDQQGEGLSTNEKLFF
DNA: TGTGCCTGGGACCAACAGGGGGAAGGTCTCTCAACTAATGAAAAACTGTTTTTT

D: -
J: TRBJ2-3
size: -
V: TRBV5-1
CDR3: CASSLAGAGDTQYF
DNA: TGCGCCAGCAGCTTGGCAGGGGCCGGAGATACGCAGTATTTT

D: -
J: TRBJ1-5
size: -
V: TRBV7-2
CDR3: CASSLGGENQPQHF
DNA: TGTGCCAGCAGCTTAGGGGGAGAAAATCAGCCCCAGCATTTT

D: TRBD2
J: TRBJ2-2
size: -
V: TRBV2
CDR3: CASSGGLAGNTGELFF
DNA: TGTGCCAGCAGTGGGGGACTAGCGGGAAACACCGGGGAGCTGTTTTTT

D: TRBD1
J: TRBJ1-1
size: few
V: TRBV7-2
CDR3: CASSLDRVAEAFF
DNA: TGTGCCAGCAGCTTGGACAGGGTGGCTGAAGCTTTCTTT

D: -
J: TRBJ2-4
size: few
V: TRBV28
CDR3: CASSSGGEDIQYF
DNA: TGTGCCAGCAGTTCCGGGGGTGAAGACATTCAGTACTTC

D: TRBD2
J: TRBJ2-3
size: -
V: TRBV6-4
CDR3: CASSNSAGAQQTQYF
DNA: TGTGCCAGCAGTAATTCAGCGGGAGCCCAGCAAACGCAGTATTTT

D: -
J: TRBJ1-2
size: -
V: TRBV28
CDR3: CASSSHGVYGYTF
DNA: TGTGCCAGCAGTTCCCACGGGGTCTATGGCTACACCTTC

D: -
J: TRBJ2-1
size: -
V: TRBV11-2
CDR3: CASRDGVRGNNEQFF
DNA: TGTGCCAGCCGTGACGGGGTCCGGGGGAACAATGAGCAGTTCTTC

D: -
J: TRBJ2-7
size: -
V: TRBV7-8
CDR3: CASSQDTLYEQYF
DNA: TGTGCCAGCAGCCAGGACACCCTCTACGAGCAGTACTTC

D: -
J: TRBJ1-2
size: -
V: TRBV5-1
CDR3: CASSLVTGLYGYTF
DNA: TGCGCCAGCAGCTTGGTGACAGGCCTATATGGCTACACCTTC

D: -
J: TRBJ2-2
size: -
V: TRBV11-2
CDR3: CASSLDDFRTANTGELFF
DNA: TGTGCCAGCAGCTTAGATGATTTTAGGACAGCGAACACCGGGGAGCTGTTTTTT

D: -
J: TRBJ2-7
size: -
V: TRBV21-1
CDR3: CASSKLETGESYEQYF
DNA: TGTGCCAGCAGCAAATTAGAGACAGGGGAATCCTACGAGCAGTACTTC

D: TRBD1
J: TRBJ2-3
size: -
V: TRBV5-1
CDR3: CASSPGPDRVISADTQYF
DNA: TGCGCCAGCAGCCCTGGGCCGGACAGGGTGATTAGCGCAGATACGCAGTATTTT

D: -
J: TRBJ1-1
size: few
V: TRBV12-3/TRBV12-4
CDR3: CAINAGGNTEAFF
DNA: TGTGCCATCAACGCGGGGGGAAACACTGAAGCTTTCTTT

D: TRBD1
J: TRBJ1-1
size: -
V: TRBV5-1
CDR3: CASSLGQGAEAFF
DNA: TGCGCCAGCAGCTTGGGACAGGGGGCTGAAGCTTTCTTT

D: -
J: TRBJ2-2
size: -
V: TRBV24-1
CDR3: CATSEGPGQPNTGELFF
DNA: TGTGCCACCAGTGAGGGACCGGGACAACCGAACACCGGGGAGCTGTTTTTT

D: -
J: TRBJ1-5
size: -
V: TRBV28
CDR3: CASSWTDFNQPQHF
DNA: TGTGCCAGCAGTTGGACAGACTTCAATCAGCCCCAGCATTTT

D: TRBD2
J: TRBJ2-2
size: few
V: TRBV6-4
CDR3: CARAPRGGLNTGELFF
DNA: TGTGCCAGGGCGCCCCGGGGGGGTCTGAACACCGGGGAGCTGTTTTTT

D: TRBD1
J: TRBJ1-3
size: -
V: TRBV12-3/TRBV12-4
CDR3: CASSQGQGPIYF
DNA: TGTGCCAGCAGTCAAGGACAGGGGCCGATATATTTT

D: TRBD1
J: TRBJ2-4
size: once
V: TRBV5-1
CDR3: CASSLGSGGLKDIQYF
DNA: TGCGCCAGCAGCTTGGGTTCAGGGGGCCTTAAGGACATTCAGTACTTC

D: TRBD2
J: TRBJ2-1
size: -
V: TRBV4-2
CDR3: CASSQFTSGGDNEQFF
DNA: TGTGCCAGCAGCCAATTTACTAGCGGGGGGGACAATGAGCAGTTCTTC

D: -
J: TRBJ2-7
size: -
V: TRBV5-1
CDR3: CASSFAVLYEQYF
DNA: TGCGCCAGCAGCTTCGCTGTACTCTACGAGCAGTACTTC

D: TRBD1
J: TRBJ2-4
size: -
V: TRBV6-6
CDR3: CASSYEGQGLNIQYF
DNA: TGTGCCAGCAGTTACGAGGGACAGGGATTAAACATTCAGTACTTC